A single sample gave rise to the 26 T cell receptor beta chains below, sequenced in a study of shared clonotypes between healthy human individuals. Measured with immunoSEQ multiplex PCR; TCRdb has only the in-frame clones, and not every one. The profile covers approximately 2,000,000 clones, with 85% to 95% appearing a single time and approximately 0.41% taken by the ten largest. Sequenced material: naive CD4+ T cells from PBMCs. Subset: CD45RA+ positively selected. These receptors were collected from a man between 18 and 29 years old in good health. Some clones in this sample may be carry-over from other donors' samples.

The chain links TRBV28 to TRBJ2-3, with D unresolved. This CDR3 has 16 residues. Germline-derived CDR1 and CDR2 are MDHEN and SYDVKM. V gave up 6 bases and J gave up 0 bases, with 16 bases separating them. This CDR3 is CASRVEAASSTDTQYF. The CDR3, as DNA: TGTGCCAGCAGAGTTGAGGCGGCTTCTAGCACAGATACGCAGTATTTT.

This clone was counted a few times. This rearrangement joins TRBV19 to TRBJ1-4, with unresolved D. The germline V gene has CDR1 LNHDA and CDR2 SQIVND (reference sequence). This CDR3 region has 11 residues. Trimming stripped 8 bases from V and 11 bases from J, with 12 bases between. CDR3 nucleotides: TGTGCCAGTGGTGGAGAATCGAAACTGTTTTTT. It yields the protein CASGGESKLFF.

The chain links TRBV28 to TRBJ1-2; D ambiguous. Trimming pared 8 bases from V and 6 bases from J, leaving 13 bases between. CDR3 length equals 12 residues. Germline CDR1 MDHEN, CDR2 SYDVKM. In DNA form, the CDR3 reads TGTGCCAGCCGGGCGGCGATAGATGGCTACACCTTC. Encoded protein: CASRAAIDGYTF.

The chain recombines TRBV10-1 with TRBJ2-5; 7 bases align to TRBD1. Per germline, CDR1 WNHNN and CDR2 SYGVQD (reference sequence). The V and J ends lost 6 bases and 2 bases, in that order; junction bases with no gene match: 9. The CDR3 is 15 amino acids. Written as DNA, the CDR3 is TGCGCCAGCAGCCCCAAGGTGGGACAGCAAGAGACCCAGTACTTC. Translating it yields CASSPKVGQQETQYF.

This clone occurred a few times. This rearrangement joins TRBV10-1 to TRBJ2-7, with D perhaps being TRBD1 or TRBD2 (5 bases each). Germline lookup yields CDR1 WNHNN and CDR2 SYGVQD (reference sequence). CDR3 length: 16 amino acids. V dropped 0 bases and J dropped 5 bases, with 17 bases sitting between them. The chain's CDR3 is CASSESKLYLGDEQYF. As DNA, the CDR3 is TGCGCCAGCAGTGAGTCGAAACTCTACTTGGGGGACGAGCAGTACTTC.

The genes are TRBV5-5 and TRBJ2-4, with unresolved D. CDR1 and CDR2 from the germline V gene are SGHKS and YYEKEE (reference sequence). The CDR3 is made up of 14 amino acids. Trimming stripped 2 bases from V and 4 bases from J, with 10 bases between. The CDR3 DNA reads as TGTGCCAGCAGCTTTTTGGGCAGTAAAAACATTCAGTACTTC. This gives the protein CASSFLGSKNIQYF.

The chain links TRBV11-2 to TRBJ2-3; 11 bases map to TRBD2. The CDR3 has 17 amino acids. V trimming: 4 bases; J trimming: 3 bases; junction bases outside the gene matches: 9. Germline V gene data show CDR1 as SGHAT and CDR2 as FQNNGV. CDR3 DNA sequence: TGTGCCAGCAGCTGGATTAGCGGGAGGGGGCGGACAGATACGCAGTATTTT. This sequence encodes CASSWISGRGRTDTQYF.

This clone has just a few counts. The chain is built from TRBV29-1 and TRBJ1-1; D not certain. Germline loops: CDR1 SQVTM, CDR2 ANQGSEA. The CDR3 runs to 14 residues. Trimming left V 4 bases short and J 2 bases short, with 14 bases between. The CDR3 region has the DNA TGCAGCGTTGGGAAAAGGACGGGAAACACTGAAGCTTTCTTT. Its translation is CSVGKRTGNTEAFF.

V and J are TRBV28 and TRBJ2-2; 7 bases map to TRBD2. CDR1 is MDHEN and CDR2 is SYDVKM in the germline V gene. J lost 0 bases, V lost 10 bases, and 11 bases had no gene match. This CDR3 contains 16 residues. The CDR3 DNA reads TGTGCCACCTCCGGGTGGCGGGAGTCGAACACCGGGGAGCTGTTTTTT. Protein sequence: CATSGWRESNTGELFF.

The CDR3 sequence is CASSEDRHNEQFF. The CDR3 DNA follows: TGTGCCAGCAGTGAAGACCGTCACAATGAGCAGTTCTTC. The chain couples TRBV6-1 to TRBJ2-1, with no clear D. Germline-derived CDR1 and CDR2 are MNHNS and SASEGT. This CDR3 region has 13 residues. Deletions cut 1 base from V and 5 bases from J, with 6 bases between.

V is TRBV6-6 and J is TRBJ2-2; possible D gene TRBD1, 6 bases. The CDR3 has 13 amino acids. V was shortened by 10 bases and J by 1 base, with 10 bases between the two germline ends. Germline-derived CDR1 and CDR2 are MNHNY and SVGAGI (reference sequence). Here the CDR3 DNA reads TGTGCCAACAAACAGGGGAACACCGGGGAGCTGTTTTTT. This gives the protein CANKQGNTGELFF.

The chain joins TRBV6-1 to TRBJ2-4, with D possibly matching TRBD2 (7 bases). Deletions cut 2 bases from V and 5 bases from J, with 13 bases between. The CDR3 spans 15 residues. CDR1 and CDR2 from the germline V gene are MNHNS and SASEGT. The CDR3 here is CASSERWGGQNIQYF. The CDR3 nucleotides are TGTGCCAGCAGTGAACGTTGGGGGGGCCAAAACATTCAGTACTTC.

The sample holds a few counts of this clone. The genes are TRBV15 and TRBJ1-1; D not resolved. There are 16 residues in the CDR3. V was shortened by 1 base and J by 1 base, with 13 bases between the two germline ends. The germline V gene has CDR1 LNHNV and CDR2 YYDKDF (reference sequence). The CDR3 loop reads CATSRAPKQRNTEAFF. CDR3 DNA: TGTGCCACCAGCAGAGCACCTAAGCAGAGGAACACTGAAGCTTTCTTT. The full variable domain, completed using reference TRBV15 and TRBJ1-1, is DAMVIQNPRYQVTQFGKPVTLSCSQTLNHNVMYWYQQKSSQAPKLLFHYYDKDFNNEADTPDNFQSRRPNTSFCFLDIRSPGLGDTAMYLCATSRAPKQRNTEAFFGQGTRLTVV.

The chain employs TRBV9 and TRBJ1-3; D remains ambiguous. Trimming removed 1 base from V and 1 base from J, with 12 bases in between. Germline V gives CDR1 SGDLS, CDR2 YYNGEE. This CDR3 is built from 16 residues. This chain's CDR3 is CASSVNLGDSGNTIYF. CDR3 in DNA: TGTGCCAGCAGCGTAAATCTGGGAGATTCTGGAAACACCATATATTTT.

The chain employs TRBV6-1 and TRBJ2-7, with unresolved D. The CDR3 has 15 residues. CDR1 MNHNS and CDR2 SASEGT come from the germline V gene. Trimming left V 4 bases short and J 3 bases short, with 16 bases between. Written as DNA, the CDR3 is TGTGCCAGCAGTGCCCTGGGCTTCTCTTACTACGAGCAGTACTTC. Translated, it gives CASSALGFSYYEQYF.

The chain employs TRBV4-2 and TRBJ1-3; a possible D gene is TRBD1 (5 bases). Germline V gene lookup returns CDR1 LGHNA and CDR2 YNFKEQ. V was clipped by 5 bases and J by 6 bases, with 11 bases between them. This CDR3 is built from 13 residues. The CDR3 here is CASSKGPKNTIYF. In DNA, the CDR3 is TGTGCCAGCAGCAAGGGGCCTAAAAACACCATATATTTT.

The chain links TRBV7-9 to TRBJ2-1; D gene uncertain. The germline V and J ends were trimmed by 5 bases and 5 bases, with 13 bases remaining between them. The CDR3 sequence is 14 residues long. Germline values: CDR1 SEHNR, CDR2 FQNEAQ (reference sequence). CDR3 sequence: CASSVPFRDNEQFF. The CDR3 region has the DNA TGTGCCAGCAGCGTTCCCTTTCGTGACAATGAGCAGTTCTTC.

V and J are TRBV6-5 and TRBJ2-7, with 7 bases lining up with TRBD1. The CDR3 has 15 amino acids. Germline V lookup: CDR1 MNHEY, CDR2 SVGAGI. Germline trimming cut 6 bases from V and 0 bases from J; bases unmatched to any gene: 8. For the CDR3, the DNA is TGTGCCAGCAGCTGGGATTGGGACAGCTCCTACGAGCAGTACTTC. This gives the protein CASSWDWDSSYEQYF.

A note on this clone: This sample also contains other DNA sequences that code for the same CDR3. The genes are TRBV7-3 and TRBJ1-1; 8 bases are shared with TRBD1. Germline CDR1 SGHTA, CDR2 FQGTGA. V was clipped by 4 bases and J by 1 base; unmatched bases: 2. This CDR3 spans 14 amino acids. The CDR3 sequence: CASSSGTGNTEAFF. The DNA for the CDR3 is TGTGCCAGCAGCTCGGGGACAGGGAACACTGAAGCTTTCTTT. The full variable domain, in which reference TRBV7-3 and TRBJ1-1 provide the parts outside the CDR3, is GAGVSQTPSNKVTEKGKYVELRCDPISGHTALYWYRQSLGQGPEFLIYFQGTGAADDSGLPNDRFFAVRPEGSVSTLKIQRTERGDSAVYLCASSSGTGNTEAFFGQGTRLTVV.

The gene calls are TRBV5-1 and TRBJ2-7; 10 bases line up with TRBD2. The CDR3 spans 15 residues. CDR1 and CDR2 from the germline V gene are SGHRS and YFSETQ. With V trimmed by 7 bases and J by 0 bases, 7 bases remained unmatched. The CDR3 DNA sequence: TGCGCCAGCGGTTTCGGACTAGCGGACTCCTACGAGCAGTACTTC. This gives the protein CASGFGLADSYEQYF.

The V call is TRBV6-6, the J call TRBJ1-1, with a weak D call TRBD1 (5 bases). The CDR3 loop spans 15 amino acids. V was trimmed by 6 bases and J by 1 base, leaving 15 bases between them. Germline loops: CDR1 MNHNY, CDR2 SVGAGI (reference sequence). This CDR3 reads CASRPPGTENTEAFF. DNA for the CDR3: TGTGCCAGCAGGCCCCCTGGGACGGAGAACACTGAAGCTTTCTTT.

This chain joins TRBV28 and TRBJ1-2; 7 bases map to TRBD1. V lost 5 bases to trimming and J lost 4 bases; unmatched junction nucleotides: 16. Looked up from germline, CDR1 is MDHEN and CDR2 is SYDVKM. The CDR3 length is 17 residues. CDR3 residues: CASSPPLSGTVSYGYTF. The CDR3 DNA follows: TGTGCCAGCAGTCCGCCATTATCCGGGACAGTAAGCTATGGCTACACCTTC.

This clone was observed a single time. The rearrangement uses TRBV2 and TRBJ2-7; D may be TRBD2 (7 bases). The CDR3 is 16 amino acids. Germline V gene lookup returns CDR1 SNHLY and CDR2 FYNNEI. Trimming cost V 6 bases and J 2 bases, with 20 bases left between them. The CDR3 is CASSPYEGGAAYEQYF. For the CDR3, the DNA is TGTGCCAGCAGCCCCTATGAGGGGGGGGCAGCCTACGAGCAGTACTTC.

The chain links TRBV29-1 to TRBJ2-3, with 10 bases identical to TRBD1. This CDR3 contains 14 residues. The J segment lost 1 base and the V segment lost 6 bases, leaving 4 bases of the junction unmatched. From germline, CDR1 is SQVTM and CDR2 ANQGSEA. The CDR3 reads CSVSGTGGTDTQYF. In DNA form, the CDR3 reads TGCAGCGTCTCCGGGACAGGGGGCACAGATACGCAGTATTTT.

To note about this clone: This CDR3 is also generated by other DNA sequences in the sample. J is TRBJ2-5 and V is TRBV9; D is perhaps TRBD1 (5 bases). Deletions cut 0 bases from V and 5 bases from J, with 11 bases between. Germline CDR1 SGDLS, CDR2 YYNGEE. The CDR3 spans 14 residues. The CDR3 sequence is CASSVGGRVETQYF. Written as DNA, the CDR3 is TGTGCCAGCAGCGTAGGGGGCAGAGTGGAGACCCAGTACTTC.

V usage is TRBV11-2 and J usage is TRBJ2-4; D is undetermined. In germline, CDR1 is SGHAT, CDR2 FQNNGV. The CDR3 loop spans 15 amino acids. The V gene lost 5 bases and the J gene lost 3 bases, with 14 bases spanning the gap. The CDR3 loop reads CASSPQRSDKNIQYF. CDR3 DNA sequence: TGTGCCAGCAGCCCTCAACGGTCGGACAAAAACATTCAGTACTTC.